The clone carrying this T cell receptor beta chain came up many times. Its matching antigen is unknown. An end of the junction does not agree with germline; a read error may underlie this. These data are taken from a study of T-cell reconstitution after alpha-beta-depleted transplantation in children. Whole-study findings and limits: Among T cells one year after transplant, newly produced cells accounted for most counts and diversity. Some patients owed their high day-60 TCRbeta diversity to surviving recipient T cells and thymic progenitors. Reportedly, roughly two months post-transplant, alpha-beta T cells arose from several hundred expanded graft clones.

CDR3 size: 16 residues. CDR1 is SGHRS and CDR2 is YFSETQ in the germline V gene. Library preparation (for TCRbeta) was performed with unique molecular identifiers. TCRdb re-called the PCR reads with MiXCR, one entry per CDR3 protein. The sample lists 450,000 to 700,000 distinct CDR3 sequences, 27% occurring once. The V and J genes are TRBV5-1 and TRBJ2-1; 11 nucleotides line up with TRBD2. The source of this sequence is a boy in the first two years of life with Wiskott-Aldrich syndrome, due to receive a stem cell transplant. The input for sequencing was PBMCs, taken before TCRalphabeta/CD19-depleted stem cell transplant. This chain's CDR3 is CASSLGTSGLYNEQFF. DNA of the CDR3: TGTGCCAGCAGCTTAGGGACTAGCGGCCTATACAATGAGCAGTTCTTC.